The 3 T cell receptor beta chains below come from one sample, sequenced in a study of blood T cell repertoires in COVID-19. Method: immunoSEQ multiplex PCR; TCRdb's copy keeps in-frame clones and lacks some. This table holds some 80,000 clones, approximately 84% found once. The specimen sequenced was peripheral blood. The receptors were sampled from a man aged 60 to 69 with COVID-19, enrolled during active disease.

This chain links TRBV29-1 with TRBJ2-2; 7 bases map to TRBD2. Germline V gene lookup returns CDR1 SQVTM and CDR2 ANQGSEA. With 5 bases clipped from V and 3 bases from J, the junction kept 9 bases outside the gene matches. CDR3 length: 15 amino acids. In DNA, the CDR3 is TGCAGCGTTAAGCGGGCTAGCGGTTACACCGGGGAGCTGTTTTTT. It codes for CSVKRASGYTGELFF.

The chain recombines TRBV5-1 with TRBJ2-1; D gene unclear. With 0 bases removed from V and 5 bases from J, the gap between germline ends came to 15 bases. Germline V gene sequence: CDR1 SGHRS, CDR2 YFSETQ. There are 16 residues in the CDR3. CDR3 DNA: TGCGCCAGCAGCTTGGCGCAAGCGTCCCGACACAATGAGCAGTTCTTC. It codes for CASSLAQASRHNEQFF.

The rearrangement uses TRBV11-2 and TRBJ1-4; 7 bases match TRBD1. This CDR3 contains 14 residues. Trimming took 1 base from V and 6 from J; bases not matched to a gene: 2. Germline V lookup: CDR1 SGHAT, CDR2 FQNNGV. CDR3 bases: TGTGCCAGCAGCTTAGGAGACAGGGATGAAAAACTGTTTTTT. Its translation is CASSLGDRDEKLFF.